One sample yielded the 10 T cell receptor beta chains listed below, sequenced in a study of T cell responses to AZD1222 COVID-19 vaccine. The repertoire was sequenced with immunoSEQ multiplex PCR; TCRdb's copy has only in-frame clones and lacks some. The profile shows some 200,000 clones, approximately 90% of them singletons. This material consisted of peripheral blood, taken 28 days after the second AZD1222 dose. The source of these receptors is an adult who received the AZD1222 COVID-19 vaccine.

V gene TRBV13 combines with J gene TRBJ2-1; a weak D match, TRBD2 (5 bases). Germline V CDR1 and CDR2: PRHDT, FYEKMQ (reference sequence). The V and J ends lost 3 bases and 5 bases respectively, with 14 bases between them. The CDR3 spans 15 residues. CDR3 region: CASSFFEAANNEQFF. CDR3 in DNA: TGTGCCAGCAGCTTTTTCGAAGCGGCGAACAATGAGCAGTTCTTC.

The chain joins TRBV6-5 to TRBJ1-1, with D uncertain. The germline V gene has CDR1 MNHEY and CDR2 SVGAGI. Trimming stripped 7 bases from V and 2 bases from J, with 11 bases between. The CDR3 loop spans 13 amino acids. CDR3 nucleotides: TGTGCCAGCACCCCGGGGTTCAACACTGAAGCTTTCTTT. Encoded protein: CASTPGFNTEAFF.

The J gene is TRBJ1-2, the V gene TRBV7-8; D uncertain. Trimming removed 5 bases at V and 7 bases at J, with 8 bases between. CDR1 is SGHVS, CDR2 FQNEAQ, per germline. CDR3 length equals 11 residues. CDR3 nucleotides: TGTGCCAGCAGCCTCCTGAGTGGCTACACCTTC. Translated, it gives CASSLLSGYTF.

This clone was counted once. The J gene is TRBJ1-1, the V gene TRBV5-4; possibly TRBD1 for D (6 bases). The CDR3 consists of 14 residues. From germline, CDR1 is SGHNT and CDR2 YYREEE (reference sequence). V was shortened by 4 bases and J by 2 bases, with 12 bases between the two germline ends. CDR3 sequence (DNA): TGTGCCAGCAGCCTACAGGGTGCAAACACTGAAGCTTTCTTT. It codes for CASSLQGANTEAFF.

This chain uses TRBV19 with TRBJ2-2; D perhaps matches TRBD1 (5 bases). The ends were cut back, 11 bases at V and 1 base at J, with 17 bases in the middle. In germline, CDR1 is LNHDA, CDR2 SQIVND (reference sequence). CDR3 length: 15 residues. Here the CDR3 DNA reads TGTGCCTCCTTAACCCTAGGGGTGAACACCGGGGAGCTGTTTTTT. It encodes CASLTLGVNTGELFF.

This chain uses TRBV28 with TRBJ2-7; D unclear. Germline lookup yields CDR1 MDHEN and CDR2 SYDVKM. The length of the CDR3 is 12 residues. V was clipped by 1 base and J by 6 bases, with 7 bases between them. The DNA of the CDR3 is TGTGCCAGCAGTTTATCGGGTACCGAGCAGTACTTC. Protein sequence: CASSLSGTEQYF.

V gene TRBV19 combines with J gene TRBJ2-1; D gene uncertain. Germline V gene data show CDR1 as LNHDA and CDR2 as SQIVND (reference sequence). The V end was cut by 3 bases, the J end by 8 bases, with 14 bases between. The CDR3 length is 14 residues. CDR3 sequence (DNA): TGTGCCAGTAGTATGGAGCACCCGTGGCATGAGCAGTTCTTC. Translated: CASSMEHPWHEQFF. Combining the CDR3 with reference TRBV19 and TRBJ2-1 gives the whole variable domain DGGITQSPKYLFRKEGQNVTLSCEQNLNHDAMYWYRQDPGQGLRLIYYSQIVNDFQKGDIAEGYSVSREKKESFPLTVTSAQKNPTAFYLCASSMEHPWHEQFFGPGTRLTVL.

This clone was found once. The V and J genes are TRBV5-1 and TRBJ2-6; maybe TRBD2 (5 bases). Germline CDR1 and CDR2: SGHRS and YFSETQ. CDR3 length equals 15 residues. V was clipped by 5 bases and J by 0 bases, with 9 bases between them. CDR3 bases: TGCGCCAGCAGGGATCGGGGCTCTGGGGCCAACGTCCTGACTTTC. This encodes CASRDRGSGANVLTF.

Written as DNA, the CDR3 is TGTGCCAGCAGCTTAGAGATCGTGACATTTCACGGCTACACCTTC. Its translation is CASSLEIVTFHGYTF. The chain couples TRBV7-2 to TRBJ1-2; no clear D. The germline CDR1 and CDR2 sequences are SGHTA and FQGNSA. CDR3 size: 15 residues. The V and J ends lost 1 base and 8 bases respectively, with 17 bases between them.

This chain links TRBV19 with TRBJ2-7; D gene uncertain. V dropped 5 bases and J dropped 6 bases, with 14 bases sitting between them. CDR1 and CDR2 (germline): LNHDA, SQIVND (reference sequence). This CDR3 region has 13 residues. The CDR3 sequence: CASSPSNLGEQYF. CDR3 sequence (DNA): TGTGCCAGTAGTCCATCGAACCTAGGCGAGCAGTACTTC.